These 21 T cell receptor beta chains came from one sample sequenced in a study of blood T cell repertoires in COVID-19. Assay: immunoSEQ multiplex PCR; the TCRdb copy retains only in-frame clones and omits some. The sample holds about 46,000 clones, 80% to 90% seen once. The sample taken for sequencing was peripheral blood. All receptors come from a human donor in a cohort sampled during active COVID-19. The donor label of this sample is uncertain.

The chain combines TRBV15 with TRBJ1-4, with D possibly matching TRBD1 (6 bases). Per germline, CDR1 LNHNV and CDR2 YYDKDF (reference sequence). The CDR3 consists of 17 residues. The V gene lost 0 bases and the J gene lost 11 bases, with 22 bases spanning the gap. The CDR3 loop reads CATSRDHRADRGPKLFF. The CDR3 DNA follows: TGTGCCACCAGCAGAGATCACAGGGCAGATAGAGGACCGAAACTGTTTTTT.

The chain recombines TRBV12-3 or TRBV12-4 with TRBJ2-2, with TRBD1 as a possible D gene (6 bases). The CDR3 runs to 13 residues. The V end was cut by 6 bases, the J end by 3 bases, with 8 bases between. DNA of the CDR3: TGTGCCAGCAGGTACAGGGACACCGGGGAGCTGTTTTTT. As protein: CASRYRDTGELFF.

This rearrangement joins TRBV3-1 (or the pseudogene TRBV3-2) to TRBJ2-5; maybe TRBD1 (6 bases). CDR3 length equals 16 residues. The V end was cut by 0 bases, the J end by 4 bases, with 15 bases between. In germline, CDR1 is LGHDT, CDR2 YNNKEL (reference sequence). The CDR3 nucleotides are TGTGCCAGCAGCCAAGATCTCCCAGGGGAGAGAGAGACCCAGTACTTC. This translates into CASSQDLPGERETQYF.

This chain uses TRBV19 with TRBJ1-3; TRBD1 matches 7 bases. This CDR3 has 16 amino acids. The V gene end was trimmed by 5 bases and the J gene end by 4 bases; junction bases not matched to a gene: 11. Looked up from germline, CDR1 is LNHDA and CDR2 is SQIVND (reference sequence). The CDR3 loop is CASSPRWAGGGNTIYF. The CDR3, as DNA: TGTGCCAGTAGTCCTCGCTGGGCAGGGGGAGGAAACACCATATATTTT.

The rearrangement links TRBV3-1 (or the pseudogene TRBV3-2) to TRBJ1-1; 9 nucleotides align to TRBD1. With 6 bases clipped from V and 4 bases from J, the junction kept 6 bases outside the gene matches. The CDR3 runs to 14 residues. Germline V lookup: CDR1 LGHDT, CDR2 YNNKEL (reference sequence). CDR3 region: CASRRDRDSTEAFF. The CDR3 DNA reads as TGTGCCAGCAGGAGGGACAGGGATTCCACTGAAGCTTTCTTT.

The gene calls are TRBV6-5 and TRBJ1-5; D not resolved. The germline V gene has CDR1 MNHEY and CDR2 SVGAGI. The CDR3 sequence is 13 residues long. With 0 bases removed from V and 9 bases from J, the gap between germline ends came to 9 bases. The CDR3 nucleotides read TGTGCCAGCAGTTACTCGAGGGCTGGGCCCCAGCATTTT. Its protein product is CASSYSRAGPQHF.

V gene TRBV6-5 combines with J gene TRBJ1-5, with no clear D. Germline values: CDR1 MNHEY, CDR2 SVGAGI. This CDR3 has 13 residues. V was clipped by 2 bases and J by 3 bases, with 5 bases between them. The DNA for the CDR3 is TGTGCCAGCAGTTACGGGCCCAATCAGCCCCAGCATTTT. This codes for CASSYGPNQPQHF.

This clone was detected only once. The genes are TRBV7-2 and TRBJ2-5, with TRBD2 matching over 8 bases. The CDR3 spans 14 residues. The junction had 7 bases not matched to a gene; V was cut back by 1 base and J by 9 bases. Germline assignment: CDR1 SGHTA and CDR2 FQGNSA. CDR3 residues: CASSLGVTSEAQYF. DNA of the CDR3: TGTGCCAGCAGCTTAGGAGTGACTAGCGAAGCCCAGTACTTC. The variable domain in full, completed from reference TRBV7-2 and TRBJ2-5, reads GAGVSQSPSNKVTEKGKDVELRCDPISGHTALYWYRQSLGQGLEFLIYFQGNSAPDKSGLPSDRFSAERTGGSVSTLTIQRTQQEDSAVYLCASSLGVTSEAQYFGPGTRLLVL.

V gene TRBV19 combines with J gene TRBJ1-5; D perhaps matches TRBD1 (5 bases). The germline V gene encodes CDR1 LNHDA and CDR2 SQIVND (reference sequence). The CDR3 consists of 14 residues. Between the trimmed V and J ends, which lost 4 bases and 4 bases, there was a span of 11 bases. The CDR3 sequence is CASSTRDWNQPQHF. DNA of the CDR3: TGTGCCAGTAGTACCCGGGACTGGAATCAGCCCCAGCATTTT.

The rearrangement joins TRBV27 to TRBJ1-2, with a weak D call TRBD1 (6 bases). V gave up 5 bases and J gave up 4 bases, with 17 bases separating them. This CDR3 comprises 15 residues. Germline assignment: CDR1 MNHEY and CDR2 SMNVEV (reference sequence). This chain's CDR3 is CASSRRGASSYGYTF. For the CDR3, the DNA is TGTGCCAGCAGTCGCCGGGGGGCTTCGTCCTATGGCTACACCTTC.

The CDR3 region is CASSVRQGPYEQYF. CDR3 nucleotide sequence: TGTGCCAGCAGCGTACGACAGGGGCCCTACGAGCAGTACTTC. The genes are TRBV11-2 and TRBJ2-7; 8 positions match TRBD1. Germline V CDR1 and CDR2: SGHAT, FQNNGV. The V gene end was trimmed by 5 bases and the J gene end by 2 bases; junction bases not matched to a gene: 5. CDR3 length: 14 amino acids.

This clone was detected only a few times. The chain recombines TRBV24-1 with TRBJ2-3; D is perhaps TRBD2 (6 bases). This CDR3 is 17 amino acids long. V lost 3 bases, J lost 4 bases, and 19 bases lay in between. Germline V gene data show CDR1 as KGHDR and CDR2 as SFDVKD. The CDR3 DNA reads as TGTGCCACCAGTGATCCTCTACAGTTGAGGGAGGCAGATACGCAGTATTTT. Translating it yields CATSDPLQLREADTQYF.

The chain is built from TRBV15 and TRBJ1-1, with D unresolved. Germline V lookup: CDR1 LNHNV, CDR2 YYDKDF (reference sequence). The length of the CDR3 is 13 residues. The V end lost 7 bases, the J end lost 4 bases, and 13 bases lay between the germline ends. CDR3 residues: CATTGREFTEAFF. The CDR3 bases are TGTGCCACCACGGGAAGGGAGTTCACTGAAGCTTTCTTT.

The chain carries TRBV6-2 or TRBV6-3 and TRBJ1-6, with D possibly being TRBD1 (6 bases). CDR3 size: 14 residues. The V and J ends lost 1 base and 8 bases respectively, with 9 bases between them. Germline CDR1 reads MNHEY; CDR2 reads SVGEGT. Here the CDR3 reads CASSYLGGDSPLHF. The DNA for the CDR3 is TGTGCCAGCAGTTACTTAGGGGGGGATTCACCCCTCCACTTT.

This chain uses TRBV25-1 with TRBJ1-3; the D is unclear. Germline-derived CDR1 and CDR2 are MGHDK and SYGVNS. V was cut by 10 bases and J by 2 bases, with 24 bases left in between. The CDR3 length is 17 residues. CDR3 loop: CATPTESTRFTGNTIYF. The CDR3 region has the DNA TGTGCCACCCCAACTGAATCTACCAGGTTTACTGGAAACACCATATATTTT.

This chain uses TRBV27 with TRBJ1-1, with 7 bases aligning to TRBD1. The J segment lost 5 bases and the V segment lost 5 bases, leaving 11 bases of the junction unmatched. The CDR3 spans 15 residues. The V gene's germline CDR1 is MNHEY and CDR2 SMNVEV (reference sequence). The CDR3 DNA sequence: TGTGCCAGCAGTCCCTCCCCGACAGGGTCTACTGAAGCTTTCTTT. It is translated as CASSPSPTGSTEAFF.

This clone was detected only a few times. The V call is TRBV5-1, the J call TRBJ2-7; 9 bases map to TRBD2. With 4 bases clipped from V and 2 bases from J, the junction kept 7 bases outside the gene matches. The germline gives CDR1 SGHRS, CDR2 YFSETQ. CDR3 length equals 15 residues. The CDR3 here is CASSPNSGGPYEQYF. The CDR3 region has the DNA TGCGCCAGCAGCCCAAATAGCGGGGGTCCCTACGAGCAGTACTTC.

This clone was counted a single time. The chain employs TRBV28 and TRBJ1-1; D is undetermined. The CDR3 spans 12 residues. V lost 5 bases, J lost 4 bases, and 8 bases lay in between. Germline lookup yields CDR1 MDHEN and CDR2 SYDVKM. The CDR3 DNA is TGTGCCAGCAGTCTGAGTAGCACTGAAGCTTTCTTT. This codes for CASSLSSTEAFF. Variable domain in full (rest from reference TRBV28 and TRBJ1-1): DVKVTQSSRYLVKRTGEKVFLECVQDMDHENMFWYRQDPGLGLRLIYFSYDVKMKEKGDIPEGYSVSREKKERFSLILESASTNQTSMYLCASSLSSTEAFFGQGTRLTVV.

The J gene is TRBJ2-5, the V gene TRBV29-1; D call uncertain. The V gene's germline CDR1 is SQVTM and CDR2 ANQGSEA. The CDR3 runs to 13 residues. With 2 bases removed from V and 1 base from J, the gap between germline ends came to 8 bases. CDR3 coding DNA: TGCAGCGTTGAACCCTTTCCCCAAGAGACCCAGTACTTC. This sequence encodes CSVEPFPQETQYF.

The chain couples TRBV12-3 or TRBV12-4 to TRBJ1-2; D perhaps matches TRBD1 (5 bases). CDR3 length: 12 amino acids. V was pared by 5 bases and J by 6 bases, with 10 bases between. CDR3 bases: TGTGCCAGCAGTACAGGAGTGGATGGCTACACCTTC. Residues: CASSTGVDGYTF.

V and J are TRBV14 and TRBJ2-7, with 11 bases fitting TRBD2. V gave up 4 bases and J gave up 2 bases; unmatched junction bases: 13. Germline-derived CDR1 and CDR2 are SGHDN and FVKESK. CDR3 length: 18 residues. The chain's CDR3 is CASSPYTGLAAGAYEQYF. CDR3 nucleotides: TGTGCCAGCAGCCCTTATACGGGACTAGCGGCCGGGGCCTACGAGCAGTACTTC. Supplemented by reference TRBV14 and TRBJ2-7, the full variable domain reads EAGVTQFPSHSVIEKGQTVTLRCDPISGHDNLYWYRRVMGKEIKFLLHFVKESKQDESGMPNNRFLAERTGGTYSTLKVQPAELEDSGVYFCASSPYTGLAAGAYEQYFGPGTRLTVT.